This entry features one T cell receptor (beta chain) sequence. The antigen is undetermined. The CDR3 sequence is 13 residues long. Germline trimming cut 5 bases from V and 6 bases from J; bases unmatched to any gene: 6. Germline CDR1 reads SGHTA; CDR2 reads FQGTGA. The entry originates in a study of Tregs in tolerant kidney transplant recipients. Study-level information: An approximately three-day belatacept mixed lymphocyte reaction, sometimes plus 5-day graft donor restimulation, preceded CD4+CD25+CD127- sorting. Recipient cells were told from donor cells by antibody staining. Whole-study findings and limits: No direct test of biological reproducibility was done here.

The repertoire was sequenced with immunoSEQ multiplex PCR; TCRdb's copy has only in-frame clones and lacks some. The table has more than 25,000 clones, 70% to 85% seen once. Sequencing was carried out using Tregs from blood cultured with allogeneic cells. This receptor was identified in a human donor in good health. The rearrangement uses TRBV7-3 and TRBJ1-1; 7 nucleotides line up with TRBD1. CDR3: CASSHQGGSEAFF. CDR3 DNA sequence: TGTGCCAGCAGCCATCAGGGGGGCTCTGAAGCTTTCTTT. The full variable domain, its missing parts supplied by reference TRBV7-3 and TRBJ1-1, is GAGVSQTPSNKVTEKGKYVELRCDPISGHTALYWYRQSLGQGPEFLIYFQGTGAADDSGLPNDRFFAVRPEGSVSTLKIQRTERGDSAVYLCASSHQGGSEAFFGQGTRLTVV.